These T cell receptor beta chains were read from a single sample in a study of shared clonotypes between healthy human individuals. Sequenced by immunoSEQ multiplex PCR; TCRdb stores in-frame clones only, minus some. The sample holds approximately 1.9 million clones, around 93% seen once. Sequencing was carried out using naive CD8+ T cells from PBMCs. The receptors come from a man between 18 and 35 years old in good health. Some clones in this sample may be carry-over from other donors' samples. Both conserved end residues are part of each CDR3. The D gene is left open where the match is weak. Clone size is stated in some rows and not others, as once, few, many or a class when expanded.

J gene: TRBJ2-1
clone size: -
V gene: TRBV7-9
D gene: -
CDR3 DNA: TGTGCCAGCAGCTTAGATCTAAGAAATGAGCAGTTCTTC
CDR3 protein: CASSLDLRNEQFF

J gene: TRBJ2-7
clone size: -
V gene: TRBV2
D gene: -
CDR3 DNA: TGTGCCAGCAGGGCCTACGAGCAGTACTTC
CDR3 protein: CASRAYEQYF

J gene: TRBJ2-3
clone size: -
V gene: TRBV4-1
D gene: -
CDR3 DNA: TGCGCCAGCAGCCAAGAACCCCTTTACACAGATACGCAGTATTTT
CDR3 protein: CASSQEPLYTDTQYF

J gene: TRBJ2-2
clone size: -
V gene: TRBV5-1
D gene: TRBD1
CDR3 DNA: TGCGCCAGCAGTTATGGACAGGGCACCGGGGAGCTGTTTTTT
CDR3 protein: CASSYGQGTGELFF

J gene: TRBJ1-2
clone size: few
V gene: TRBV5-4
D gene: TRBD1
CDR3 DNA: TGTGCCAGCAGCTCCCTTGGGACAGGGTATGGCTACACCTTC
CDR3 protein: CASSSLGTGYGYTF

J gene: TRBJ1-1
clone size: -
V gene: TRBV5-6
D gene: -
CDR3 DNA: TGTGCCAGCAGCGCCGCCGGGGGCTGGGTATTTGCTTTCTTT
CDR3 protein: CASSAAGGWVFAFF

J gene: TRBJ2-2
clone size: -
V gene: TRBV7-9
D gene: -
CDR3 DNA: TGTGCCAGCAGCTTCGTGCGATTCCCCGGCGGGGAGCTGTTTTTT
CDR3 protein: CASSFVRFPGGELFF

J gene: TRBJ1-2
clone size: once
V gene: TRBV6-5
D gene: -
CDR3 DNA: TGTGCCAGCAGTACAGGGCCTCATTATGGCTACACCTTC
CDR3 protein: CASSTGPHYGYTF

J gene: TRBJ1-4
clone size: -
V gene: TRBV10-3
D gene: TRBD1
CDR3 DNA: TGTGCCACCGCGGACAGGGCAGAAGGGACTAATGAAAAACTGTTTTTT
CDR3 protein: CATADRAEGTNEKLFF

J gene: TRBJ2-7
clone size: -
V gene: TRBV27
D gene: TRBD2
CDR3 DNA: TGTGCCAGCAGTTTATACCCCCTTATTAGCGGGAGGGACTATGAGCAGTACTTC
CDR3 protein: CASSLYPLISGRDYEQYF

J gene: TRBJ1-2
clone size: -
V gene: TRBV27
D gene: -
CDR3 DNA: TGTGCCAGCAGTCAAAAGGTGGCAGGCCCGCAACTATCTAACTATGGCTACACCTTC
CDR3 protein: CASSQKVAGPQLSNYGYTF

J gene: TRBJ2-3
clone size: -
V gene: TRBV5-6
D gene: TRBD2
CDR3 DNA: TGTGCCAGCAGCTTGCGACTAGCGGGAGTTTGGCAGAGCACAGATACGCAGTATTTT
CDR3 protein: CASSLRLAGVWQSTDTQYF

J gene: TRBJ2-1
clone size: -
V gene: TRBV19
D gene: TRBD2
CDR3 DNA: TGTGCCACCCTTAGCGGGTTAGAGCAGTTCTTC
CDR3 protein: CATLSGLEQFF

J gene: TRBJ2-5
clone size: -
V gene: TRBV27
D gene: -
CDR3 DNA: TGTGCCAGCAGTCCCCTATCCGGGGCCCAAGAGACCCAGTACTTC
CDR3 protein: CASSPLSGAQETQYF

J gene: TRBJ2-1
clone size: -
V gene: TRBV27
D gene: -
CDR3 DNA: TGTGCCAGCAGTTCACGGGGGGCTCCCTACAATGAGCAGTTCTTC
CDR3 protein: CASSSRGAPYNEQFF

J gene: TRBJ2-7
clone size: -
V gene: TRBV7-9
D gene: TRBD1
CDR3 DNA: TGTGCCAGCAGGAGTACAGGGGGCGGTTACGAGCAGTACTTC
CDR3 protein: CASRSTGGGYEQYF

J gene: TRBJ2-2
clone size: -
V gene: TRBV7-3
D gene: -
CDR3 DNA: TGTGCCAGCAGCCCCACTGGGGGTATGGCCGGGGAGCTGTTTTTT
CDR3 protein: CASSPTGGMAGELFF

J gene: TRBJ1-2
clone size: few
V gene: TRBV4-1
D gene: -
CDR3 DNA: TGCGCCAGCAGCCTATACTCGGGGGAACACTATGGCTACACCTTC
CDR3 protein: CASSLYSGEHYGYTF

J gene: TRBJ2-7
clone size: -
V gene: TRBV28
D gene: TRBD2
CDR3 DNA: TGTGCCAGCAGTACGGGACTAGCGGGTTCCTTCTACGAGCAGTACTTC
CDR3 protein: CASSTGLAGSFYEQYF

J gene: TRBJ2-1
clone size: -
V gene: TRBV27
D gene: -
CDR3 DNA: TGTGCCAGCAGTTTAGTTCCAATACTTTACAATGAGCAGTTCTTC
CDR3 protein: CASSLVPILYNEQFF

J gene: TRBJ1-1
clone size: -
V gene: TRBV2
D gene: -
CDR3 DNA: TGTGCCAGCAGTGAATTAACGGACAGAGTGAACACTGAAGCTTTCTTT
CDR3 protein: CASSELTDRVNTEAFF

J gene: TRBJ2-5
clone size: once
V gene: TRBV6-5
D gene: -
CDR3 DNA: TGTGCCAGCAGTTACGGGGCAGAAGCTGAAGAGACCCAGTACTTC
CDR3 protein: CASSYGAEAEETQYF

J gene: TRBJ1-2
clone size: -
V gene: TRBV19
D gene: -
CDR3 DNA: TGTGCCAGTAGTATTTGGAGCAACTATGGCTACACCTTC
CDR3 protein: CASSIWSNYGYTF

J gene: TRBJ2-7
clone size: -
V gene: TRBV19
D gene: -
CDR3 DNA: TGTGCCAGTAGTCCCCGGGGATCTTACGAGCAGTACTTC
CDR3 protein: CASSPRGSYEQYF

J gene: TRBJ2-7
clone size: -
V gene: TRBV13
D gene: TRBD2
CDR3 DNA: TGTGCCAGCAGCTCTCGGACTAGCGGGAGTTACGAGCAGTACTTC
CDR3 protein: CASSSRTSGSYEQYF

J gene: TRBJ1-1
clone size: -
V gene: TRBV5-1
D gene: TRBD1
CDR3 DNA: TGCGCCAGCAGCTTGGCCAGGGGGCGAGGAGCGGTGAACACTGAAGCTTTCTTT
CDR3 protein: CASSLARGRGAVNTEAFF

J gene: TRBJ2-5
clone size: -
V gene: TRBV9
D gene: -
CDR3 DNA: TGTGCCAGCAGCGTAGCGGGCGGAGAAGAGACCCAGTACTTC
CDR3 protein: CASSVAGGEETQYF

J gene: TRBJ2-7
clone size: -
V gene: TRBV11-2
D gene: TRBD1
CDR3 DNA: TGTGCCAGTTGTTGGACAGGAGCCTACGAGCAGTACTTC
CDR3 protein: CASCWTGAYEQYF

J gene: TRBJ2-1
clone size: -
V gene: TRBV19
D gene: TRBD2
CDR3 DNA: TGTGCCAGTACCCCGCCGACCAGCGGGGCATCCTACAATGAGCAGTTCTTC
CDR3 protein: CASTPPTSGASYNEQFF

J gene: TRBJ2-3
clone size: -
V gene: TRBV10-1
D gene: TRBD2
CDR3 DNA: TGCGCCAGCAAAGGACTAGCGGGATTACGCCCCTGGACAGATACGCAGTATTTT
CDR3 protein: CASKGLAGLRPWTDTQYF

J gene: TRBJ2-5
clone size: -
V gene: TRBV28
D gene: -
CDR3 DNA: TGTGCCAGCAGTTTATTACAGGGTACCCAAGAGACCCAGTACTTC
CDR3 protein: CASSLLQGTQETQYF

J gene: TRBJ2-5
clone size: -
V gene: TRBV15
D gene: TRBD2
CDR3 DNA: TGTGCCACCAGCATCGGACTAGCGGGGGAGACCCAGTACTTC
CDR3 protein: CATSIGLAGETQYF

J gene: TRBJ2-2
clone size: -
V gene: TRBV28
D gene: -
CDR3 DNA: TGTGCCAGCAGTTTTACCGGGGAGCTGTTTTTT
CDR3 protein: CASSFTGELFF

J gene: TRBJ1-1
clone size: -
V gene: TRBV19
D gene: -
CDR3 DNA: TGTGCCAGTAGTATTGGTACGAACACTGAAGCTTTCTTT
CDR3 protein: CASSIGTNTEAFF

J gene: TRBJ2-1
clone size: -
V gene: TRBV4-1
D gene: TRBD2
CDR3 DNA: TGCGCCAGCAGCCAGGGAGTGGGGACTAGCGGGAGAGGGAATGAGCAGTTCTTC
CDR3 protein: CASSQGVGTSGRGNEQFF

J gene: TRBJ2-7
clone size: -
V gene: TRBV13
D gene: -
CDR3 DNA: TGTGCCAGCAGCTTAGCGGAGACAGGATTCCTCTCCGAGCAGTACTTC
CDR3 protein: CASSLAETGFLSEQYF

J gene: TRBJ2-6
clone size: -
V gene: TRBV6-1
D gene: -
CDR3 DNA: TGTGCCACTACGACGGGGGTTGGGGCCAACGTCCTGACTTTC
CDR3 protein: CATTTGVGANVLTF

J gene: TRBJ2-7
clone size: -
V gene: TRBV6-5
D gene: -
CDR3 DNA: TGTGCCAGCAGTTTGCACAGGGACTACGAGCAGTACTTC
CDR3 protein: CASSLHRDYEQYF

J gene: TRBJ1-1
clone size: -
V gene: TRBV6-1
D gene: TRBD1
CDR3 DNA: TGTGCCAGCAGTACTCCCGGGACAGGGTTCTCTGAAGCTTTCTTT
CDR3 protein: CASSTPGTGFSEAFF

J gene: TRBJ2-1
clone size: -
V gene: TRBV15
D gene: TRBD2
CDR3 DNA: TGTGCCACCAGCGAAGGGACTAGCGGTTACAATGAGCAGTTCTTC
CDR3 protein: CATSEGTSGYNEQFF

J gene: TRBJ1-1
clone size: -
V gene: TRBV9
D gene: -
CDR3 DNA: TGTGCCAGCAGCGTAGCTGTCGGGTGGGCCACTGAAGCTTTCTTT
CDR3 protein: CASSVAVGWATEAFF

J gene: TRBJ2-7
clone size: -
V gene: TRBV5-1
D gene: -
CDR3 DNA: TGCGCCAGCAGCCCATTTTCTGGTAAGGCCTACGAGCAGTACTTC
CDR3 protein: CASSPFSGKAYEQYF

J gene: TRBJ1-2
clone size: -
V gene: TRBV6-1
D gene: -
CDR3 DNA: TGTGCCAGCAGTTCCCCAGGACTGGGCTATGGCTACACCTTC
CDR3 protein: CASSSPGLGYGYTF

J gene: TRBJ1-1
clone size: -
V gene: TRBV5-1
D gene: -
CDR3 DNA: TGCGCCAGCAGCGCGGTCGTTCAGGCACTGGGTATGGAGGCTTTCTTT
CDR3 protein: CASSAVVQALGMEAFF

J gene: TRBJ2-5
clone size: -
V gene: TRBV4-3
D gene: -
CDR3 DNA: TGCGCCAGCAGCCAAGATCGTACAGCCCGGACCCAGTACTTC
CDR3 protein: CASSQDRTARTQYF

J gene: TRBJ2-7
clone size: -
V gene: TRBV4-3
D gene: TRBD1
CDR3 DNA: TGCGCCAGCAGCCCCGGGGACAGTTCCTACGAGCAGTACTTC
CDR3 protein: CASSPGDSSYEQYF

J gene: TRBJ1-1
clone size: -
V gene: TRBV5-1
D gene: -
CDR3 DNA: TGCGCCAGCAGCTTACAGGAGAACATGAACACTGAAGCTTTCTTT
CDR3 protein: CASSLQENMNTEAFF

J gene: TRBJ2-7
clone size: once
V gene: TRBV4-1
D gene: -
CDR3 DNA: TGCGCCAGCAGCCAAGGATGGGGGGCCAGCTCCTACGAGCAGTACTTC
CDR3 protein: CASSQGWGASSYEQYF

J gene: TRBJ2-1
clone size: few
V gene: TRBV4-3
D gene: TRBD2
CDR3 DNA: TGCGCCAGCAGCGTCTATACTAGCGGATCCTACAATGAGCAGTTCTTC
CDR3 protein: CASSVYTSGSYNEQFF

J gene: TRBJ2-5
clone size: once
V gene: TRBV15
D gene: -
CDR3 DNA: TGTGCCACCAGCGGACGGATACAAGAGACCCAGTACTTC
CDR3 protein: CATSGRIQETQYF

J gene: TRBJ1-5
clone size: -
V gene: TRBV27
D gene: -
CDR3 DNA: TGTGCCAGCAGTTTATACGGGTTCAATCAGCCCCAGCATTTT
CDR3 protein: CASSLYGFNQPQHF

J gene: TRBJ1-1
clone size: -
V gene: TRBV29-1
D gene: -
CDR3 DNA: TGCAGCGTCAAGACAGGCAGGGGAGCTGAAGCTTTCTTT
CDR3 protein: CSVKTGRGAEAFF

J gene: TRBJ2-7
clone size: -
V gene: TRBV19
D gene: -
CDR3 DNA: TGTGCCAGTAGTATAAGCAGGCGGGACGGAATAATCGAGCAGTACTTC
CDR3 protein: CASSISRRDGIIEQYF

J gene: TRBJ1-4
clone size: -
V gene: TRBV27
D gene: TRBD1
CDR3 DNA: TGTGCCAGCAGTTTCCAGGGGGCTAGTTATGAAAAACTGTTTTTT
CDR3 protein: CASSFQGASYEKLFF

J gene: TRBJ1-2
clone size: -
V gene: TRBV7-9
D gene: -
CDR3 DNA: TGTGCCAGCTCCTGGGGCTATGGCTACACCTTC
CDR3 protein: CASSWGYGYTF

J gene: TRBJ2-7
clone size: -
V gene: TRBV5-4
D gene: -
CDR3 DNA: TGTGCCAGCAGCTTGGTAGGGGGATCCTACGAGCAGTACTTC
CDR3 protein: CASSLVGGSYEQYF

J gene: TRBJ2-7
clone size: -
V gene: TRBV10-3
D gene: TRBD2
CDR3 DNA: TGTGCCATCAGTGAGTCGGTGCGGGAGGCTTTCTACGAGCAGTACTTC
CDR3 protein: CAISESVREAFYEQYF